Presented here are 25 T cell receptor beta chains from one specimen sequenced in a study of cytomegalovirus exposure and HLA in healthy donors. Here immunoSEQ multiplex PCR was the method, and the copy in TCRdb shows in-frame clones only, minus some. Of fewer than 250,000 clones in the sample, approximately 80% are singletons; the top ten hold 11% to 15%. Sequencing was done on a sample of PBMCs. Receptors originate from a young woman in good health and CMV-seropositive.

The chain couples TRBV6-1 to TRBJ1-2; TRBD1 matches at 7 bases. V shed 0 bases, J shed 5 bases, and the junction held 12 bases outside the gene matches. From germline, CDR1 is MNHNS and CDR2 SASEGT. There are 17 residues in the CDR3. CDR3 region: CASSEAVGGQIRYGYTF. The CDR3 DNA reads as TGTGCCAGCAGTGAAGCGGTAGGGGGACAGATTAGATATGGCTACACCTTC.

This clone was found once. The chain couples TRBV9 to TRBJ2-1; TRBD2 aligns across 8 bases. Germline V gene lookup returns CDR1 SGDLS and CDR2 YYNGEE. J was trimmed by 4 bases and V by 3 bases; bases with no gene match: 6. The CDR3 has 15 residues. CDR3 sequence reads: CASSAAGAGYNEQFF. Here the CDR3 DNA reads TGTGCCAGCAGCGCAGCGGGAGCGGGGTACAATGAGCAGTTCTTC.

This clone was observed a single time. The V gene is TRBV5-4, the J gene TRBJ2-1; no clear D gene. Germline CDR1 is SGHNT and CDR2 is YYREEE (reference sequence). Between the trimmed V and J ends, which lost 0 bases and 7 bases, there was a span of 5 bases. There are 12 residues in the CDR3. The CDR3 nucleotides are TGTGCCAGCAGCTTGGCCGCAAATGAGCAGTTCTTC. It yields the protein CASSLAANEQFF.

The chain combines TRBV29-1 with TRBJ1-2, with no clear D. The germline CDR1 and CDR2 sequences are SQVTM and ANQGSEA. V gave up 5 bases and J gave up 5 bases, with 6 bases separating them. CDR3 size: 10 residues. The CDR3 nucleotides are TGCAGCGTTAGGCAGTATGGCTACACCTTC. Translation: CSVRQYGYTF.

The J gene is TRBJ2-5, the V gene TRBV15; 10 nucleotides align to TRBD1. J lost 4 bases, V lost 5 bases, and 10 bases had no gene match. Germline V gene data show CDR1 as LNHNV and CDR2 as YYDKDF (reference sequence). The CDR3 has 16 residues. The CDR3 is CATSPTGTGAGETQYF. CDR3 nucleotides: TGTGCCACCAGCCCTACCGGGACAGGGGCCGGAGAGACCCAGTACTTC.

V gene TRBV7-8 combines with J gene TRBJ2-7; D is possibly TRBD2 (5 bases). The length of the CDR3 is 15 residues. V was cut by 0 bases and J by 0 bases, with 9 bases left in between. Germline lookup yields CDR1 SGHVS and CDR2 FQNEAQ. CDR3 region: CASSLARVNSYEQYF. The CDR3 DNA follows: TGTGCCAGCAGCTTAGCGAGGGTAAACTCCTACGAGCAGTACTTC.

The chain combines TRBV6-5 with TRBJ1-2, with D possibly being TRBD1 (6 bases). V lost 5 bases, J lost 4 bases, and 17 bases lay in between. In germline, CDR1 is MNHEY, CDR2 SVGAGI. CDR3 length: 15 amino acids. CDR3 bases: TGTGCCAGCAGTCGCCGGGACATTACCTTCTATGGCTACACCTTC. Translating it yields CASSRRDITFYGYTF.

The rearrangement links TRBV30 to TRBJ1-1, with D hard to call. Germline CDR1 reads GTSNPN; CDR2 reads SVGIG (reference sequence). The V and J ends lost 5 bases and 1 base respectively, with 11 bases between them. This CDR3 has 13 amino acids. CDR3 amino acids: CAWLGRQNTEAFF. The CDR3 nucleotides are TGTGCCTGGCTAGGACGGCAGAACACTGAAGCTTTCTTT.

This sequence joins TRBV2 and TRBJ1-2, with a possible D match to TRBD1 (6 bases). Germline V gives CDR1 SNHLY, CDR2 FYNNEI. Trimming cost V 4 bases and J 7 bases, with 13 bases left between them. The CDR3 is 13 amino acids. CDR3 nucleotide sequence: TGTGCCAGCAGTGTGACAGGTCCGGGTGGCTACACCTTC. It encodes CASSVTGPGGYTF.

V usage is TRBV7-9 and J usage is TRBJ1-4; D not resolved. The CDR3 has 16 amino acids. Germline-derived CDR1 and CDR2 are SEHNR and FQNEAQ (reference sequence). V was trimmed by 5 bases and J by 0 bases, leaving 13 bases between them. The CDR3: CASSTSTPSTNEKLFF. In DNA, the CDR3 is TGTGCCAGCAGCACCTCAACACCCTCAACTAATGAAAAACTGTTTTTT.

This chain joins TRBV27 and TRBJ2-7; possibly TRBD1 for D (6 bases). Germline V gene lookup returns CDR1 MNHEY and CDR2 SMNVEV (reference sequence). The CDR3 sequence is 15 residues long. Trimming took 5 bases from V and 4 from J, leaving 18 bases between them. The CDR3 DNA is TGTGCCAGCAGTCCTCCGGGACAACTCATTTACGAGCAGTACTTC. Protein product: CASSPPGQLIYEQYF.

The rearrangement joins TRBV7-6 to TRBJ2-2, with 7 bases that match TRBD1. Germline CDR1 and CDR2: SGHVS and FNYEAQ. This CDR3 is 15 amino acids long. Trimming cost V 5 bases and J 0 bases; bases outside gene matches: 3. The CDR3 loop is CASSRGGANTGELFF. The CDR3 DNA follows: TGTGCCAGCAGCCGAGGGGGCGCGAACACCGGGGAGCTGTTTTTT. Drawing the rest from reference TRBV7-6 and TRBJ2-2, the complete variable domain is GAGVSQSPRYKVTKRGQDVALRCDPISGHVSLYWYRQALGQGPEFLTYFNYEAQQDKSGLPNDRFSAERPEGSISTLTIQRTEQRDSAMYRCASSRGGANTGELFFGEGSRLTVL.

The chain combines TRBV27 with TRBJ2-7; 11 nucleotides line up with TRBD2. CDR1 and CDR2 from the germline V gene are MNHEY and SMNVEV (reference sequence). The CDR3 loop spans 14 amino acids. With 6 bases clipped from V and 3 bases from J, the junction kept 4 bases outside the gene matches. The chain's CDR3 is CASRRLAGIYEQYF. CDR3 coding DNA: TGTGCCAGCAGACGACTAGCGGGGATCTACGAGCAGTACTTC.

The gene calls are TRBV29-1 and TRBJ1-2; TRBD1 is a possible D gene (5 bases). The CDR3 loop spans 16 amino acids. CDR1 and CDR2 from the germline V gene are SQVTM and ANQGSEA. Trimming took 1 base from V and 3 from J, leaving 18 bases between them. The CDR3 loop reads CSVEGGGLGRDYGYTF. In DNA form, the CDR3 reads TGCAGCGTTGAAGGGGGGGGACTGGGACGGGACTATGGCTACACCTTC.

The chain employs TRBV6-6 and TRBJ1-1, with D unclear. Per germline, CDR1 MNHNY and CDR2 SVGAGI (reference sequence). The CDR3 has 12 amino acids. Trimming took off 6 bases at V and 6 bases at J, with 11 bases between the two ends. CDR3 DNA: TGTGCCAGCAGGGGTGGTATCGCTGAAGCTTTCTTT. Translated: CASRGGIAEAFF.

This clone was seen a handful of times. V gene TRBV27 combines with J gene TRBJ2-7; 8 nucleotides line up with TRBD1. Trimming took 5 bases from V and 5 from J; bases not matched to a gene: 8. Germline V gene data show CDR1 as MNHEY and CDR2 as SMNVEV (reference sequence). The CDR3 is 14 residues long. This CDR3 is CASSPPRGLDEQYF. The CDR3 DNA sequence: TGTGCCAGCAGTCCTCCCAGGGGGCTCGACGAGCAGTACTTC.

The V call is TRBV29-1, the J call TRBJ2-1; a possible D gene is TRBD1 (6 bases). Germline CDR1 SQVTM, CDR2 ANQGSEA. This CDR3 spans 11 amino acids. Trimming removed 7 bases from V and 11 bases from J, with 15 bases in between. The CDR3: CSEAQGRKQFF. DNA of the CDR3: TGCAGCGAGGCACAGGGTAGAAAGCAGTTCTTC.

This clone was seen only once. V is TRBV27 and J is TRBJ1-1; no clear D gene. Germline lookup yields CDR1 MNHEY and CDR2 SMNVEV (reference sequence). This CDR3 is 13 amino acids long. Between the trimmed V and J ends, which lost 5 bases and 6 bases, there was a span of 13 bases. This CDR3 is CASSPHTVAEAFF. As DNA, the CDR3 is TGTGCCAGCAGTCCCCACACGGTTGCTGAAGCTTTCTTT.

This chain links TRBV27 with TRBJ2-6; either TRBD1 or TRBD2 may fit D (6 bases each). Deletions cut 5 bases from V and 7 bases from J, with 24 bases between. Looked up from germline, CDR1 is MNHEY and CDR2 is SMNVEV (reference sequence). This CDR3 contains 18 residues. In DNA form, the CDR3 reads TGTGCCAGCAGTGAATCGAGGGGGGACACCCTTGGCGCCAACGTCCTGACTTTC. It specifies CASSESRGDTLGANVLTF.

The CDR3 coding sequence is TGTGCCAGCAGCTACGGACAGTTTTATTCTCAGCCCCAGCATTTT. This sequence encodes CASSYGQFYSQPQHF. The rearrangement links TRBV5-6 to TRBJ1-5, with D possibly being TRBD1 (6 bases). V lost 3 bases, J lost 6 bases, and 16 bases lay in between. CDR3 length equals 15 residues. Per germline, CDR1 SGHDT and CDR2 YYEEEE.

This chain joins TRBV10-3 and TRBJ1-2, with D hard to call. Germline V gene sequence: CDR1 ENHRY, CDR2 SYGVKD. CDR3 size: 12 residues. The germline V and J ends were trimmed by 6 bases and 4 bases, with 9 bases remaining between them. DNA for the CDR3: TGTGCCATCAGGGCAGCAACCTATGGCTACACCTTC. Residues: CAIRAATYGYTF.

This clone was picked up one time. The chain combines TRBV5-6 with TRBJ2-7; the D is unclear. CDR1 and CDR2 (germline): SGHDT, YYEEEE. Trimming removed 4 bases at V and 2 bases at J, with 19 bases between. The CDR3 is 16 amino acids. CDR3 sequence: CASSRTSFLSAYEQYF. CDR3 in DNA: TGTGCCAGCAGCCGTACCTCTTTTCTCTCCGCCTACGAGCAGTACTTC. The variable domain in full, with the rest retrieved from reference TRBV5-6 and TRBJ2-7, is DAGVTQSPTHLIKTRGQQVTLRCSPKSGHDTVSWYQQALGQGPQFIFQYYEEEERQRGNFPDRFSGHQFPNYSSELNVNALLLGDSALYLCASSRTSFLSAYEQYFGPGTRLTVT.

The chain's CDR3 is CATKGGNSHLYGYTF. In DNA form, the CDR3 reads TGTGCCACCAAGGGGGGGAACTCCCATCTCTATGGCTACACCTTC. This chain joins TRBV27 and TRBJ1-2; D may be TRBD1 (6 bases). The CDR3 extends over 15 amino acids. V was cut by 10 bases and J by 4 bases, with 22 bases left in between. Germline lookup yields CDR1 MNHEY and CDR2 SMNVEV (reference sequence).

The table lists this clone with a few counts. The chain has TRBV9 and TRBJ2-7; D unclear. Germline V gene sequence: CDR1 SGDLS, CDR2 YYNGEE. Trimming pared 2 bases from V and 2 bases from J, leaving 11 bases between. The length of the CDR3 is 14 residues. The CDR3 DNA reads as TGTGCCAGCAGCGTGGACCATCTGACCTACGAGCAGTACTTC. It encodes CASSVDHLTYEQYF.

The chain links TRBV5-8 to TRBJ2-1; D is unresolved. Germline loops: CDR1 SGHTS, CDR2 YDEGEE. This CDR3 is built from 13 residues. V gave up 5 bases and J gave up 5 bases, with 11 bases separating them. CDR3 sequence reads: CASRYWGDNEQFF. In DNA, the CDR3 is TGTGCCAGCAGATATTGGGGTGACAATGAGCAGTTCTTC.